These 14 T cell receptor beta chains originate from one sample sequenced in a study of T-cell memory formation after mild COVID-19. From the 5' RACE reads, TCRdb called clonotypes with MiXCR, one entry per CDR3 protein. The table has fewer than 500,000 distinct CDR3 sequences, approximately 23% seen once. Material for sequencing was PBMCs or a T cell subset sorted from them (not recorded which). Every receptor here comes from an adult woman who had mild COVID-19 (a few samples of this study predate the infection). Cell type and time point are not known.

Only a few counts were recorded for this clonotype. The chain employs TRBV20-1 and TRBJ2-1; TRBD2 matches 11 bases. V lost 3 bases, J lost 8 bases, and 6 bases stayed unmatched. CDR3 length equals 14 residues. Germline CDR1 and CDR2: DFQATT and SNEGSKA (reference sequence). CDR3 DNA: TGCAGTGCTAGCCCTCTAGCGGGGGGTTATGAGCAGTTCTTC. It translates to CSASPLAGGYEQFF.

V and J are TRBV20-1 and TRBJ2-7, with a tentative D call TRBD2 (5 bases). V was cut by 2 bases and J by 6 bases, with 14 bases left in between. Germline loops: CDR1 DFQATT, CDR2 SNEGSKA (reference sequence). The CDR3 has 13 residues. In nucleotides, the CDR3 is TGCAGTGCTAGACCTTTTTCGGGAAGCGAGCAGTACTTC. Translated: CSARPFSGSEQYF.

The chain recombines TRBV3-1 with TRBJ2-5; unclear D gene. V was shortened by 1 base and J by 13 bases, with 10 bases between the two germline ends. In germline, CDR1 is LGHDT, CDR2 YNNKEL (reference sequence). The CDR3 contains 11 residues. CDR3 residues: CASSQVYRWYF. In nucleotides, the CDR3 is TGTGCCAGCAGCCAAGTTTATAGGTGGTACTTC.

This chain uses TRBV4-2 with TRBJ2-3; D call uncertain. Germline assignment: CDR1 LGHNA and CDR2 YNFKEQ. Trimming took off 0 bases at V and 2 bases at J, with 3 bases between the two ends. This CDR3 is built from 13 residues. CDR3 amino acids: CASSQDYTDTQYF. The CDR3 DNA reads as TGTGCCAGCAGCCAAGACTACACAGATACGCAGTATTTT.

This clonotype occurred many times. The genes are TRBV18 and TRBJ2-5; 7 bases are a match to TRBD2. Germline V CDR1 and CDR2: KGHSH, LQKENI. The CDR3 sequence is 14 residues long. V was pared by 5 bases and J by 2 bases, with 5 bases of the junction left unmatched. The CDR3 sequence: CASSASGNQETQYF. In nucleotides, the CDR3 is TGTGCCAGCTCAGCGAGCGGGAATCAAGAGACCCAGTACTTC.

A few counts support this clonotype. The chain combines TRBV7-9 with TRBJ2-7; TRBD2 agrees at 11 bases. Germline CDR1 reads SEHNR; CDR2 reads FQNEAQ (reference sequence). This CDR3 has 17 residues. The V segment lost 2 bases and the J segment 2 bases; nucleotides outside the gene matches: 8. The CDR3 DNA reads as TGTGCCAGCAGCTTAACTAGCGGGAGTTTTAGCGCCTACGAGCAGTACTTC. It specifies CASSLTSGSFSAYEQYF.

The gene calls are TRBV19 and TRBJ1-1, with D possibly matching TRBD1 (6 bases). The CDR3 has 12 amino acids. Germline V gene data show CDR1 as LNHDA and CDR2 as SQIVND (reference sequence). Between the trimmed V and J ends, which lost 6 bases and 4 bases, there was a span of 9 bases. The CDR3 DNA is TGTGCCAGTAGAACAGGGTTCACTGAAGCTTTCTTT. Its protein is CASRTGFTEAFF.

The chain is built from TRBV30 and TRBJ1-5; no clear D. CDR3 length: 14 amino acids. Trimming removed 0 bases from V and 4 bases from J, with 10 bases in between. Germline V CDR1 and CDR2: GTSNPN, SVGIG (reference sequence). CDR3 coding DNA: TGTGCCTGGAGTGTTTCAGTTTCTAATCAGCCCCAGCATTTT. It codes for CAWSVSVSNQPQHF.

The rearrangement uses TRBV4-3 and TRBJ1-2, with 7 bases matching TRBD1. The CDR3 sequence is 16 residues long. Germline assignment: CDR1 LGHNA and CDR2 YSLEER. V was clipped by 4 bases and J by 1 base; unmatched bases: 9. The CDR3 DNA reads TGCGCCAGCAGCCCCGACAGGGTCGGGAGTAACTATGGCTACACCTTC. Translating gives CASSPDRVGSNYGYTF.

The chain links TRBV6-5 to TRBJ1-1, with 7 bases lining up with TRBD1. Germline lookup yields CDR1 MNHEY and CDR2 SVGAGI. V shed 0 bases and J 0 bases; nucleotides not matched to a gene: 10. CDR3 length: 18 amino acids. CDR3 in amino acids: CASSYSFWTGRMNTEAFF. The DNA of the CDR3 is TGTGCCAGCAGTTACTCGTTCTGGACAGGACGCATGAACACTGAAGCTTTCTTT.

The chain uses TRBV19 and TRBJ2-3, with 7 bases lining up with TRBD1. Germline V lookup: CDR1 LNHDA, CDR2 SQIVND (reference sequence). The CDR3 spans 16 residues. V dropped 2 bases and J dropped 4; count of bases not matched to a gene: 9. Written as DNA, the CDR3 is TGTGCCAGTAGTATACAGGGACAGACTCAAGCAGATACGCAGTATTTT. Amino acid sequence: CASSIQGQTQADTQYF. Looking up the rest from reference TRBV19 and TRBJ2-3 gives the full variable domain: DGGITQSPKYLFRKEGQNVTLSCEQNLNHDAMYWYRQDPGQGLRLIYYSQIVNDFQKGDIAEGYSVSREKKESFPLTVTSAQKNPTAFYLCASSIQGQTQADTQYFGPGTRLTVL.

J is TRBJ2-1 and V is TRBV18; 7 nucleotides match TRBD1. After removal of 3 bases from V and 7 bases from J, the junction contained 6 bases not matched to a gene. The germline CDR1 and CDR2 sequences are KGHSH and LQKENI. The CDR3 loop spans 14 amino acids. The DNA for the CDR3 is TGTGCCAGCTCACCTACTCACAGGGGTAATGAGCAGTTCTTC. It translates to CASSPTHRGNEQFF. The complete variable domain, with remaining parts taken from reference TRBV18 and TRBJ2-1, reads NAGVMQNPRHLVRRRGQEARLRCSPMKGHSHVYWYRQLPEEGLKFMVYLQKENIIDESGMPKERFSAEFPKEGPSILRIQQVVRGDSAAYFCASSPTHRGNEQFFGPGTRLTVL.

This clonotype was seen more than once but under ten times. This chain uses TRBV7-6 with TRBJ2-3; no definite D call. The V and J ends lost 1 base and 0 bases respectively, with 5 bases between them. Germline CDR1 reads SGHVS; CDR2 reads FNYEAQ. The CDR3 consists of 14 residues. The CDR3 region is CASSLVRSTDTQYF. The CDR3 DNA sequence: TGTGCCAGCAGCTTAGTTAGGAGCACAGATACGCAGTATTTT.

This clonotype was detected only a few times. The chain combines TRBV18 with TRBJ1-2; TRBD1 agrees at 7 bases. Losses at the gene ends were 3 bases for V and 8 bases for J; bases not matched to a gene: 6. This CDR3 is 13 amino acids long. Per the germline V gene, CDR1 is KGHSH and CDR2 is LQKENI. The CDR3 here is CASSPTGDGGYTF. DNA for the CDR3: TGTGCCAGCTCACCTACAGGGGATGGAGGCTACACCTTC. Based on the CDR3 plus reference TRBV18 and TRBJ1-2, the full variable domain is NAGVMQNPRHLVRRRGQEARLRCSPMKGHSHVYWYRQLPEEGLKFMVYLQKENIIDESGMPKERFSAEFPKEGPSILRIQQVVRGDSAAYFCASSPTGDGGYTFGSGTRLTVV.